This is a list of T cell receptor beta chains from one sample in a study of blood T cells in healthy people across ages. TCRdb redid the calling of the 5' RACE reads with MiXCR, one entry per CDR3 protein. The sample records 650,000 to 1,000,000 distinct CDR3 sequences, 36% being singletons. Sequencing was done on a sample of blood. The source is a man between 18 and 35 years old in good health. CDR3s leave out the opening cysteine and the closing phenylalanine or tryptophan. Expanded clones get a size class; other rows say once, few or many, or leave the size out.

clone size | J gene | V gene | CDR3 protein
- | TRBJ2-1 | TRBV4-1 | ASSQDPGRGVYNEQF
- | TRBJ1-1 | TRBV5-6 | ASSFGQRGAF
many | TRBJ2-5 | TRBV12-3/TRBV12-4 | ASRNSRETQY
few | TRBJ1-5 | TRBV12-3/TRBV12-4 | ASSLAGRSIHQPQH
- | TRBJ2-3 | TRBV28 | ASRAISGDTQY
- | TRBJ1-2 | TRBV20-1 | SARDRRLNYGYT
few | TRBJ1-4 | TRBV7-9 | ASSSTGGGLGEKLF
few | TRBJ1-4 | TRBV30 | AWSEPGTIEKLF
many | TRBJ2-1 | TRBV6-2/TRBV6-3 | ASSYTWNEQF
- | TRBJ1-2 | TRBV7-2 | ASRSWGYT
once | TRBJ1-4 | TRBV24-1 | ANTTNEKLF
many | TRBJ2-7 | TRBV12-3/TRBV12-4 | ASSMTGGYEQY
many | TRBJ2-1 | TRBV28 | ASSSNRGPYSYNEQF
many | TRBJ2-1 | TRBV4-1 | ASSQKPLAGRPNEQF
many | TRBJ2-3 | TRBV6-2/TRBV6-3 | ASADASNVHTQY
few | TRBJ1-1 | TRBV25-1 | ASSYSGAARGGAF
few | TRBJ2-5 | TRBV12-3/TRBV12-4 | ASSLSQGARETQY
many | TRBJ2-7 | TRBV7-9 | ASTSLTNEQY
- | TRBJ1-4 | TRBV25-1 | ASGTAWKKLF
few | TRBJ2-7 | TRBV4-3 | ASSQDKGDRANEQY
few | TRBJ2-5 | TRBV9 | ASSSDRSGGAVETQY
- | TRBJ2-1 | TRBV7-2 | ASSFTLYEQF
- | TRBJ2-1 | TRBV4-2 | ASSQNPQRGEHNEQF
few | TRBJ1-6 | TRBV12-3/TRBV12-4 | ASSVMDRGNSPLH
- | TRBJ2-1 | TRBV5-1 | ASRRLAELSYNKQF
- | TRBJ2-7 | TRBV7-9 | ASSFKVGQGDSYEQY
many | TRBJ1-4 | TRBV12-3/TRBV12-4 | ASSLGDEKLF